This T cell receptor beta chain was recorded in a study of Ad26.COV2.S vaccination and SARS-CoV-2 variants. Libraries were prepared by immunoSEQ multiplex PCR; TCRdb keeps only in-frame clonotypes and omits some of them. In the table there are 400,000 or so clones, 80% to 90% of which are singletons. CDR1 is SEHNR, CDR2 FQNEAQ, per germline (reference sequence). V shed 5 bases, J shed 7 bases, and the junction held 8 bases outside the gene matches. This CDR3 contains 15 residues. The treatment is: approximately 18 received Ad26.COV2.S at low or high dose, single or two shots; 5 received placebo; per-sample allocation not given. Day 63 following the first vaccine or placebo injection was when the samples were taken. An adult aged 18-55 years in Boston served as the donor. An Ad26 vector expressing Wuhan-strain SARS-CoV-2 spike constituted the vaccine.

The sequence came from a person aged 18-60 years who received the Ad26.COV2.S COVID-19 vaccine or a placebo. The sequencing used peripheral blood, collected in a trial of Ad26.COV2.S vaccine versus placebo. The rearrangement uses TRBV7-9 and TRBJ1-1; 12 bases match TRBD1. The CDR3 nucleotides read TGTGCCAGCAGCCCCGGGACAGGGGGCCTAATTGAAGCTTTCTTT. It encodes CASSPGTGGLIEAFF.